Below, 26 T cell receptor beta chains from the same sample are listed, as sequenced in a study of T cell repertoires in cytomegalovirus infection. Each CDR3 protein is one row after TCRdb ran MiXCR on the reads. This table holds about 360,000 distinct CDR3 sequences, 15% to 20% found once. Sample: PBMCs. All receptors derive from a human donor in good health (CMV status not recorded). Some clones in this sample may be carry-over from other donors' samples.

This clonotype was detected many times. This chain links TRBV7-8 with TRBJ1-2, with TRBD1 identical over 10 bases. This CDR3 is 13 amino acids long. CDR1 and CDR2 (germline): SGHVS, FQNEAQ. Trimming took 5 bases from V and 6 from J; bases not matched to a gene: 3. Here the CDR3 reads CASSRGTGDGYTF. CDR3 sequence (DNA): TGTGCCAGCAGCCGCGGGACAGGGGATGGCTACACCTTC. Full variable domain (missing parts from reference TRBV7-8 and TRBJ1-2): GAGVSQSPRYKVAKRGQDVALRCDPISGHVSLFWYQQALGQGPEFLTYFQNEAQLDKSGLPSDRFFAERPEGSVSTLKIQRTQQEDSAVYLCASSRGTGDGYTFGSGTRLTVV.

In its sample, this clonotype was seen many times. This chain links TRBV7-2 with TRBJ1-4, with D perhaps TRBD1 (6 bases). The CDR3 is 17 residues long. The V and J ends lost 0 bases and 1 base respectively, with 12 bases between them. The germline V gene has CDR1 SGHTA and CDR2 FQGNSA. The CDR3 nucleotides read TGTGCCAGCAGCTTAGCGTTGTCAGGGGTAACTAATGAAAAACTGTTTTTT. Encoded protein: CASSLALSGVTNEKLFF.

V is TRBV10-3 and J is TRBJ1-1; unclear D gene. The CDR3 length is 14 residues. CDR1 and CDR2 from the germline V gene are ENHRY and SYGVKD. V dropped 0 bases and J dropped 4 bases, with 9 bases sitting between them. The CDR3 DNA reads as TGTGCCATCAGTGAGTCACGAGAGAGCACTGAAGCTTTCTTT. Protein: CAISESRESTEAFF.

The chain has TRBV20-1 and TRBJ1-1; D is ambiguous. The CDR3 contains 13 residues. The germline V and J ends were trimmed by 7 bases and 7 bases, with 19 bases remaining between them. Per germline, CDR1 DFQATT and CDR2 SNEGSKA (reference sequence). This CDR3 reads CSVTRWRAGEAFF. In nucleotides, the CDR3 is TGCAGTGTAACTCGGTGGAGGGCAGGTGAAGCTTTCTTT.

This clonotype was observed a few times. CDR3: CAIKLSSTSNEQFF. CDR3 DNA sequence: TGTGCCATCAAGTTGAGTTCTACATCCAATGAGCAGTTCTTC. This chain joins TRBV10-3 and TRBJ2-1, with no clear D. This CDR3 has 14 amino acids. CDR1 and CDR2 (germline): ENHRY, SYGVKD. V was pared by 7 bases and J by 6 bases, with 16 bases between.

V and J are TRBV20-1 and TRBJ2-3, with 8 positions matching TRBD1. The CDR3 covers 13 residues. The junction had 6 bases not matched to a gene; V was cut back by 2 bases and J by 8 bases. CDR1 and CDR2 (germline): DFQATT, SNEGSKA (reference sequence). In nucleotides, the CDR3 is TGCAGTGCTAGATTGGGACAGGTCGGTACGCAGTATTTT. Translating it yields CSARLGQVGTQYF.

This clonotype was counted only a few times. CDR3 loop: CASSPQQVLGNQPQHF. The CDR3, as DNA: TGTGCCAGCAGCCCTCAACAGGTTTTAGGCAATCAGCCCCAGCATTTT. The chain uses TRBV7-8 and TRBJ1-5, with D perhaps matching TRBD1 (5 bases). Germline CDR1 SGHVS, CDR2 FQNEAQ. The CDR3 totals 16 residues. V lost 5 bases to trimming and J lost 2 bases, with 16 bases between them.

This clonotype was counted at least ten times. The V and J genes are TRBV7-6 and TRBJ2-2, with D possibly TRBD1 on 6 matching bases. V shed 2 bases and J shed 4 bases, with 11 bases lying between them. The CDR3 spans 15 residues. The germline V gene encodes CDR1 SGHVS and CDR2 FNYEAQ. CDR3 amino acids: CASSLRGTPTGELFF. The DNA of the CDR3 is TGTGCCAGCAGCTTAAGAGGGACACCCACCGGGGAGCTGTTTTTT.

This clonotype was seen many times. The chain carries TRBV7-2 and TRBJ2-6, with 10 bases lining up with TRBD2. The CDR3 is 16 residues long. CDR1 is SGHTA and CDR2 is FQGNSA in the germline V gene. With 7 bases clipped from V and 3 bases from J, the junction kept 6 bases outside the gene matches. CDR3 loop: CASIERGGIGANVLTF. CDR3 nucleotide sequence: TGTGCCAGCATTGAGCGGGGGGGCATTGGGGCCAACGTCCTGACTTTC.

This sequence joins TRBV6-5 and TRBJ2-1; possibly TRBD2 for D (6 bases). The CDR3 length is 12 residues. The ends were cut back, 6 bases at V and 9 bases at J, with 12 bases in the middle. Germline CDR1 reads MNHEY; CDR2 reads SVGAGI. As DNA, the CDR3 is TGTGCCAGCAGCTCAATCGGGGGTGAGCAGTTCTTC. Residues: CASSSIGGEQFF.

This clonotype appeared many times. The chain has TRBV7-2 and TRBJ2-7; weak D call: TRBD1 (6 bases). This CDR3 contains 15 residues. V shed 6 bases and J shed 7 bases, with 22 bases lying between them. Germline CDR1 reads SGHTA; CDR2 reads FQGNSA. CDR3 DNA sequence: TGTGCCAGCAGACCCCTTGGCAGGGGTGCGTGGGAGCAGTACTTC. Translating gives CASRPLGRGAWEQYF.

The sample holds a few counts of this clonotype. This chain uses TRBV5-1 with TRBJ2-2, with D perhaps TRBD2 (5 bases). Trimming removed 2 bases from V and 6 bases from J, with 11 bases in between. This CDR3 is 14 amino acids long. The V gene's germline CDR1 is SGHRS and CDR2 YFSETQ. The CDR3 here is CASSFEGSPGELFF. Written as DNA, the CDR3 is TGCGCCAGCAGCTTTGAGGGCAGTCCCGGGGAGCTGTTTTTT.

This clonotype was observed at least ten times. J is TRBJ1-2 and V is TRBV12-3 or TRBV12-4, with TRBD1 as a possible D gene (5 bases). The V and J ends lost 5 bases and 4 bases respectively, with 17 bases between them. This CDR3 is 15 amino acids long. The CDR3 reads CASSPQAPGGYGYTF. In DNA, the CDR3 is TGTGCCAGCAGTCCACAGGCCCCCGGAGGCTATGGCTACACCTTC.

This clonotype was counted many times. The chain couples TRBV7-8 to TRBJ2-7, with 7 bases that match TRBD1. With V trimmed by 5 bases and J by 9 bases, 7 bases remained unmatched. The CDR3 has 12 residues. The germline V gene encodes CDR1 SGHVS and CDR2 FQNEAQ. This CDR3 reads CASSPRTGGQYF. The CDR3 DNA sequence: TGTGCCAGCAGCCCTAGGACAGGCGGGCAGTACTTC.

This clonotype was observed many times. The chain recombines TRBV7-9 with TRBJ2-1; weak D call: TRBD2 (5 bases). Trimming cost V 5 bases and J 8 bases, with 25 bases left between them. From germline, CDR1 is SEHNR and CDR2 FQNEAQ (reference sequence). This CDR3 is 17 amino acids long. In nucleotides, the CDR3 is TGTGCCAGCAGCCCAAATTTTCGGGAAGCGTCTTGGGATGAGCAGTTCTTC. Its protein product is CASSPNFREASWDEQFF.

The chain uses TRBV19 and TRBJ1-1, with no clear D. V gave up 5 bases and J gave up 1 base, with 8 bases separating them. The CDR3 is 13 amino acids. CDR1 and CDR2 (germline): LNHDA, SQIVND (reference sequence). As DNA, the CDR3 is TGTGCCAGTAGTGTGGCCTCGAACACTGAAGCTTTCTTT. It is translated as CASSVASNTEAFF.

The chain joins TRBV19 to TRBJ1-2; tentative D call: TRBD1 (6 bases). The V and J ends lost 3 bases and 4 bases respectively, with 12 bases between them. The germline gives CDR1 LNHDA, CDR2 SQIVND (reference sequence). CDR3 length: 14 amino acids. The CDR3 sequence: CASSIGGGLYGYTF. CDR3 in DNA: TGTGCCAGTAGTATCGGCGGGGGGCTCTATGGCTACACCTTC.

This clonotype was detected a few times. V is TRBV19 and J is TRBJ2-7; D remains ambiguous. Trimming cost V 3 bases and J 3 bases, with 12 bases left between them. Germline CDR1 and CDR2: LNHDA and SQIVND (reference sequence). CDR3 length: 14 amino acids. CDR3 bases: TGTGCCAGTAGTATGGTTTTGGGCATCTACGAGCAGTACTTC. Amino acid sequence: CASSMVLGIYEQYF.

The sample holds a few counts of this clonotype. The J gene is TRBJ1-1, the V gene TRBV7-6; D is undetermined. This CDR3 has 12 residues. From germline, CDR1 is SGHVS and CDR2 FNYEAQ. The ends were cut back, 2 bases at V and 8 bases at J, with 9 bases in the middle. In DNA form, the CDR3 reads TGTGCCAGCAGCTTAAAGGCGACCGAAGCTTTCTTT. It translates to CASSLKATEAFF.

The CDR3 protein is CASSFIGQPQHF. The CDR3 DNA reads as TGTGCCAGCAGTTTCATCGGGCAGCCCCAGCATTTT. This rearrangement joins TRBV12-3 or TRBV12-4 to TRBJ1-5; D not certain. This CDR3 has 12 amino acids. Trimming took off 3 bases at V and 7 bases at J, with 7 bases between the two ends.

This clonotype has just one count. The V and J genes are TRBV7-6 and TRBJ2-1; the D gene is possibly TRBD1 (6 bases). V was cut by 11 bases and J by 1 base, with 24 bases left in between. Looked up from germline, CDR1 is SGHVS and CDR2 is FNYEAQ. The CDR3 spans 17 residues. The CDR3 is CAVHSRDKRRSYNEQFF. The CDR3 DNA sequence: TGTGCCGTCCACTCCCGGGACAAGCGTCGGTCCTACAATGAGCAGTTCTTC.

This rearrangement joins TRBV20-1 to TRBJ1-1, with 7 bases identical to TRBD1. The CDR3 is 13 amino acids. Germline V CDR1 and CDR2: DFQATT, SNEGSKA (reference sequence). Trimming removed 4 bases from V and 2 bases from J; junction bases left unmatched: 4. CDR3 sequence reads: CSAKGQINTEAFF. In nucleotides, the CDR3 is TGCAGTGCTAAGGGACAGATTAACACTGAAGCTTTCTTT.

The chain uses TRBV7-9 and TRBJ1-1; D is unresolved. V lost 7 bases and J lost 1, with 16 bases in between. CDR3 length equals 15 residues. Germline loops: CDR1 SEHNR, CDR2 FQNEAQ (reference sequence). The CDR3 sequence: CASNLEWSPNTEAFF. The CDR3 bases are TGTGCCAGCAACCTCGAATGGAGTCCGAACACTGAAGCTTTCTTT.

In its sample, this clonotype was seen once. The chain employs TRBV20-1 and TRBJ2-3; 7 bases map to TRBD2. This CDR3 spans 14 amino acids. Germline V CDR1 and CDR2: DFQATT, SNEGSKA (reference sequence). Unmatched junction bases numbered 7, after V lost 6 bases and J lost 1 base. CDR3 coding DNA: TGCAGTGCCCCCGGCAGCGGGGGCACAGATACGCAGTATTTT. It codes for CSAPGSGGTDTQYF.

The sample holds a few counts of this clonotype. J is TRBJ2-7 and V is TRBV4-2; D is possibly TRBD1 (6 bases). Deletions cut 4 bases from V and 4 bases from J, with 20 bases between. There are 16 residues in the CDR3. The V gene's germline CDR1 is LGHNA and CDR2 YNFKEQ. Here the CDR3 reads CASSPITGRGGYEQYF. CDR3 coding DNA: TGTGCCAGCAGCCCGATAACAGGGCGTGGAGGATACGAGCAGTACTTC.

The chain couples TRBV7-2 to TRBJ1-5, with a weak D call TRBD1 (5 bases). The CDR3 sequence is 14 residues long. Trimming removed 5 bases at V and 7 bases at J, with 15 bases between. Per germline, CDR1 SGHTA and CDR2 FQGNSA. The chain's CDR3 is CASSDQGEYQPQHF. For the CDR3, the DNA is TGTGCCAGCAGCGATCAGGGAGAGTACCAGCCCCAGCATTTT.